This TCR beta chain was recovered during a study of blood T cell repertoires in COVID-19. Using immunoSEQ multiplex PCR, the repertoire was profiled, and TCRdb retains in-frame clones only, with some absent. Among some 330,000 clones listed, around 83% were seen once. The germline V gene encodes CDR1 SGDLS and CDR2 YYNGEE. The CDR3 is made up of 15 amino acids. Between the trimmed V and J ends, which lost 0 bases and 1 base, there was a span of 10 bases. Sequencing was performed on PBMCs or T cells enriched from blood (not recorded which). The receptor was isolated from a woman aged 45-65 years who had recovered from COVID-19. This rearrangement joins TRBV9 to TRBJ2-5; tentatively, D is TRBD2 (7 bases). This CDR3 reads CASSVVGGAQETQYF. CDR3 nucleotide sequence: TGTGCCAGCAGCGTAGTTGGGGGGGCCCAAGAGACCCAGTACTTC.